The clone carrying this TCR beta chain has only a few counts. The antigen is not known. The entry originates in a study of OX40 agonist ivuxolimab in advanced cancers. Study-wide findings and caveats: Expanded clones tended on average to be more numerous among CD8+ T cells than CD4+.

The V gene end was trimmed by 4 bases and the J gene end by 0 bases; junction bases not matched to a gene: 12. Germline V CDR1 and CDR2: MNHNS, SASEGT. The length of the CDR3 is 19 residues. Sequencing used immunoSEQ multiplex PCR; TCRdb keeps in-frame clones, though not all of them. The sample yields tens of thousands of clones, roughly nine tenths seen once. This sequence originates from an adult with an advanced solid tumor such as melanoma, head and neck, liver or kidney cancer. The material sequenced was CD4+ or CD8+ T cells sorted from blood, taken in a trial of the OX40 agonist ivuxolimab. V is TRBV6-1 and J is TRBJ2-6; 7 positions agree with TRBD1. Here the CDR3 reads CASSAVDRAQYSGANVLTF. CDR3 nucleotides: TGTGCCAGCAGTGCCGTAGACAGGGCCCAATACTCTGGGGCCAACGTCCTGACTTTC.